This passage covers 10 T cell receptor beta chains from one sample sequenced in a study of blood T cell repertoires in COVID-19. Profiled with immunoSEQ multiplex PCR; TCRdb holds only in-frame clones, not every one. The data show fewer than 250,000 clones, around 85% seen once. Sequenced: peripheral blood. The source is a woman aged 45-65 years with acute or convalescent COVID-19.

A single count supports this clone. CDR3 protein: CASSMEGAREPQHF. CDR3 sequence (DNA): TGTGCCAGTAGTATGGAGGGGGCTCGGGAGCCCCAGCATTTT. The rearrangement links TRBV19 to TRBJ1-5, with 7 bases that match TRBD1. This CDR3 region has 14 residues. The ends lost 3 bases at V and 8 bases at J; junction bases unmatched: 7. CDR1 and CDR2 from the germline V gene are LNHDA and SQIVND (reference sequence). Complete variable domain (other parts from reference TRBV19 and TRBJ1-5): DGGITQSPKYLFRKEGQNVTLSCEQNLNHDAMYWYRQDPGQGLRLIYYSQIVNDFQKGDIAEGYSVSREKKESFPLTVTSAQKNPTAFYLCASSMEGAREPQHFGDGTRLSIL.

The chain couples TRBV4-2 to TRBJ2-3, with D tentatively TRBD1 (6 bases). Trimming removed 4 bases at V and 5 bases at J, with 16 bases between. Germline V gene sequence: CDR1 LGHNA, CDR2 YNFKEQ. The CDR3 has 15 amino acids. The DNA of the CDR3 is TGTGCCAGCAGCCGGATTCCAGGGGTCCGAGATACGCAGTATTTT. Translated: CASSRIPGVRDTQYF.

The chain employs TRBV12-3 or TRBV12-4 and TRBJ1-2; D gene ambiguous. The V gene lost 7 bases and the J gene lost 4 bases, with 13 bases spanning the gap. CDR3 length: 13 amino acids. The CDR3 region is CASTKNSLYGYTF. The CDR3 nucleotides are TGTGCCAGCACTAAGAACAGCCTCTATGGCTACACCTTC.

The chain has TRBV18 and TRBJ1-6, with 9 bases fitting TRBD1. The germline V gene encodes CDR1 KGHSH and CDR2 LQKENI. The CDR3 runs to 17 residues. The V segment lost 1 base and the J segment 9 bases; nucleotides outside the gene matches: 10. The CDR3: CASSPRPGTGIGSPLHF. The CDR3 region has the DNA TGTGCCAGCTCACCACGTCCCGGGACAGGGATCGGTTCACCCCTCCACTTT.

The rearrangement uses TRBV7-2 and TRBJ1-2, with no clear D. Germline CDR1 is SGHTA and CDR2 is FQGNSA. The CDR3 runs to 14 residues. Trimming removed 5 bases at V and 5 bases at J, with 15 bases between. The CDR3 sequence is CASSQEASQYGYTF. For the CDR3, the DNA is TGTGCCAGCAGCCAAGAGGCTAGTCAGTATGGCTACACCTTC.

In this sample, this clone turned up a few times. V is TRBV6-5 and J is TRBJ2-7; TRBD2 might be the D (6 bases). V lost 2 bases and J lost 2, with 16 bases in between. CDR3 length: 16 residues. In germline, CDR1 is MNHEY, CDR2 SVGAGI. The DNA of the CDR3 is TGTGCCAGCAGTTACACCTTAGCGGCCTCAACCTACGAGCAGTACTTC. Amino acids: CASSYTLAASTYEQYF.

The V call is TRBV19, the J call TRBJ1-1; 7 bases line up with TRBD1. J was trimmed by 1 base and V by 8 bases; bases with no gene match: 10. The CDR3 is 15 residues long. CDR1 LNHDA and CDR2 SQIVND come from the germline V gene (reference sequence). The CDR3 coding sequence is TGTGCCAGTGTTACTTGGACAGGTTCGAACACTGAAGCTTTCTTT. This codes for CASVTWTGSNTEAFF.

This clone was counted once. The chain employs TRBV5-1 and TRBJ1-1, with a possible D match to TRBD1 (5 bases). CDR3 length equals 14 residues. The V end was cut by 2 bases, the J end by 1 base, with 9 bases between. CDR1 is SGHRS and CDR2 is YFSETQ in the germline V gene. CDR3 amino acids: CASSFAQGNTEAFF. CDR3 bases: TGCGCCAGCAGCTTTGCCCAGGGGAACACTGAAGCTTTCTTT.

The rearrangement links TRBV18 to TRBJ2-7, with TRBD1 as a possible D gene (5 bases). Germline values: CDR1 KGHSH, CDR2 LQKENI. CDR3 length: 16 residues. With 6 bases removed from V and 6 bases from J, the gap between germline ends came to 24 bases. The CDR3, as DNA: TGTGCCAGCTCTAAACCCAGTGAGACAGCTGACCTCGAGCAGTACTTC. Its translation: CASSKPSETADLEQYF.

This rearrangement joins TRBV29-1 to TRBJ1-2; TRBD1 matches 9 bases. This CDR3 is built from 12 residues. CDR1 and CDR2 (germline): SQVTM, ANQGSEA. Germline trimming cut 4 bases from V and 7 bases from J; bases unmatched to any gene: 4. The CDR3 protein is CSVGDRDAGYTF. In DNA, the CDR3 is TGCAGCGTTGGGGACAGGGATGCTGGCTACACCTTC.